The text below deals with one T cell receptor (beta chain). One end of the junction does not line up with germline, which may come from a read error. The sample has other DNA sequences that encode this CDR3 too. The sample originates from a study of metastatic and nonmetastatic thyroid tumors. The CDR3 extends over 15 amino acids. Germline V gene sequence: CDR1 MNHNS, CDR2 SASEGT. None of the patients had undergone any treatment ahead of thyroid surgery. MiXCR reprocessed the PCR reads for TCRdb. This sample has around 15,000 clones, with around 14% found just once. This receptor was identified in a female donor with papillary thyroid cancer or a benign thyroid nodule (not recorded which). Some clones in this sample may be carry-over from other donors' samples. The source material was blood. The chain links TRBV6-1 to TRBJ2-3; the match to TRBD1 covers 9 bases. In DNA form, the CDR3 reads TGCGCCAGCAGGAAGACAGGGGGTTACACAGATACGCAGTATTTT. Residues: CASRKTGGYTDTQYF.